Given below is one TCR beta chain in context. No antigen is known for it. This sample was included in a study of T-cell memory formation after mild COVID-19. Whole-study results and caveats: Researchers report contracting CD4+ clones mostly in CM and EM, with CD8+ clones in EMRA. In second-wave clones peaking day 37, SARS-CoV-2 specificity remained unconfirmed. Day 15 to 85 contracting clones showed balanced CD4/CD8; day 15 to 37 expanders favored CD4+.

TCRdb re-derived calls from the 5' RACE reads in MiXCR, one entry per CDR3 protein. The data contain more than 350,000 distinct CDR3 sequences, roughly 15% of them singletons. Material for sequencing was PBMCs or a T cell subset sorted from them (not recorded which). This receptor was taken from a man younger than 35 who had mild COVID-19 (a few samples of this study predate the infection). Cell type and time point are not known.

The CDR3 is CASSYRTRSSTDTQYF. Written as DNA, the CDR3 is TGTGCCAGCAGTTACAGGACTAGATCTAGCACAGATACGCAGTATTTT. V gene TRBV6-5 combines with J gene TRBJ2-3; 7 bases agree with TRBD2. There are 16 residues in the CDR3. Germline V gives CDR1 MNHEY, CDR2 SVGAGI. The trim removed 2 bases at V and 0 bases at J, leaving 5 bases unmatched.